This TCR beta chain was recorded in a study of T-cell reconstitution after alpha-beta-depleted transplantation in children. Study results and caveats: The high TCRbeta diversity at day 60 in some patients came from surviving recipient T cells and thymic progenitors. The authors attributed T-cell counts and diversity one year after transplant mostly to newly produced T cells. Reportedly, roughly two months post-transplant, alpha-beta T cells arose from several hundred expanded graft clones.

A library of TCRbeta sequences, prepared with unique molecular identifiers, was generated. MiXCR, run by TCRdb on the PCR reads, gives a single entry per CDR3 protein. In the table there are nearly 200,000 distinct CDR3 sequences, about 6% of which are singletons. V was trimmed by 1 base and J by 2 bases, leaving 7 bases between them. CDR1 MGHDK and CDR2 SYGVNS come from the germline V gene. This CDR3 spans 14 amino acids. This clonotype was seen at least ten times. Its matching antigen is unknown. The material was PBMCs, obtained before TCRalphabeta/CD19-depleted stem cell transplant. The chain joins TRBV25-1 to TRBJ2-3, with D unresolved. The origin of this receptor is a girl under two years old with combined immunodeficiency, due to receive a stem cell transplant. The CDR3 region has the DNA TGTGCCAGCAGTGAATCCCCTACCACAGATACGCAGTATTTT. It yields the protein CASSESPTTDTQYF.